These T cell receptor beta chains were read from a single sample in a study of CD8+ T cells in alopecia areata. Assay: immunoSEQ multiplex PCR; the TCRdb copy retains only in-frame clones and omits some. The sample includes some 130,000 clones, approximately 49% of them seen just once. Sequences were derived from CD8+ T cells sorted from blood, sampled at week 0. The receptors shown here come from a human donor with alopecia areata. CDR3s include the opening cysteine and the closing phenylalanine or tryptophan. A D gene is named only where the DNA matches it firmly. Clone size is not always given. Where it is, it says once, few, many or a class for expanded clones.

clone_size	d_call	v_call	j_call	cdr3_aa	cdr3_nt
-	TRBD1	TRBV2	TRBJ1-5	CASSGSTGGKQPQHF	TGTGCCAGCAGTGGCAGTACAGGGGGAAAACAGCCCCAGCATTTT
few	-	TRBV7-8	TRBJ1-5	CASGPLGNQPQHF	TGTGCCAGCGGGCCGCTTGGCAATCAGCCCCAGCATTTT
-	TRBD1	TRBV9	TRBJ1-2	CASGTGDYGYTF	TGTGCCAGCGGGACAGGAGACTATGGCTACACCTTC
-	-	TRBV2	TRBJ1-1	CASSEPGENTEAFF	TGTGCCAGCAGTGAACCGGGGGAAAACACTGAAGCTTTCTTT
once	-	TRBV6-5	TRBJ2-7	CASSYSSGEQYF	TGTGCCAGCAGTTACTCGTCGGGCGAGCAGTACTTC
few	-	TRBV5-1	TRBJ1-6	CASSLFGSPLHF	TGCGCCAGCAGCTTGTTTGGGTCACCCCTCCACTTT
-	-	TRBV25-1	TRBJ1-6	CASSDGLLLHF	TGTGCCAGCAGTGACGGACTTCTCCTCCACTTT
many	TRBD1	TRBV6-4	TRBJ1-5	CASSSQGGSNQPQHF	TGTGCCAGCAGCTCACAGGGGGGAAGCAATCAGCCCCAGCATTTT
-	-	TRBV7-7	TRBJ2-2	CASSLYPRVAEVTGELFF	TGTGCTAGCAGCTTATATCCTCGGGTCGCGGAGGTCACCGGGGAGCTGTTTTTT
-	TRBD1	TRBV4-1	TRBJ1-2	CASSETGGYGYTF	TGCGCCAGCAGCGAGACAGGGGGATATGGCTACACCTTC
-	-	TRBV15	TRBJ1-5	CATSSWTENQPQHF	TGTGCCACCAGTAGTTGGACAGAGAATCAGCCCCAGCATTTT
-	-	TRBV6-5	TRBJ1-2	CASSYSGIHGYTF	TGTGCCAGCAGTTACTCAGGGATCCATGGCTACACCTTC
few	-	TRBV30	TRBJ1-1	CAWSVESHTEAFF	TGTGCCTGGAGTGTTGAAAGTCACACTGAAGCTTTCTTT
-	-	TRBV14	TRBJ2-7	CASSTRGEQYF	TGTGCCAGCAGTACCAGAGGGGAGCAGTACTTC
-	-	TRBV19	TRBJ1-1	CASSIALGMNTEAFF	TGTGCCAGTAGTATAGCATTAGGGATGAACACTGAAGCTTTCTTT
few	-	TRBV29-1	TRBJ2-2	CSVDVGGRPGELFF	TGCAGCGTTGACGTGGGGGGGCGGCCCGGGGAGCTGTTTTTT
-	-	TRBV9	TRBJ2-5	CASSVTGLGGETQYF	TGTGCCAGCAGCGTTACAGGGTTAGGTGGAGAGACCCAGTACTTC
few	TRBD2	TRBV5-1	TRBJ2-1	CASSFLTSGGINEQFF	TGCGCCAGCAGCTTCCTGACTAGCGGGGGGATCAATGAGCAGTTCTTC
-	TRBD1	TRBV2	TRBJ2-7	CASVPGQGYEQYF	TGTGCCAGCGTACCGGGACAGGGTTACGAGCAGTACTTC
few	TRBD1	TRBV11-2	TRBJ1-1	CASSLEGQMNTEAFF	TGTGCCAGCAGCTTAGAGGGACAGATGAACACTGAAGCTTTCTTT
-	TRBD1	TRBV5-6	TRBJ2-1	CASSSADRGFHNEQFF	TGTGCCAGCAGCTCGGCCGACAGGGGCTTCCACAATGAGCAGTTCTTC
-	-	TRBV29-1	TRBJ2-7	CSVDTGSYEQYF	TGCAGCGTTGACACAGGTTCCTACGAGCAGTACTTC
-	-	TRBV6-6	TRBJ2-3	CASRADSWGDTQYF	TGTGCCAGCAGGGCTGACAGCTGGGGAGATACGCAGTATTTT
few	-	TRBV29-1	TRBJ2-7	CSVQDTGLSYEQYF	TGCAGCGTTCAGGATACAGGCCTCTCCTACGAGCAGTACTTC
-	TRBD1	TRBV19	TRBJ2-1	CASSPRTGSSYNEQFF	TGTGCCAGTAGCCCGAGGACAGGGAGCTCCTACAATGAGCAGTTCTTC
-	TRBD1	TRBV7-6	TRBJ2-5	CASSADRGWETQYF	TGTGCCAGCAGCGCCGACAGGGGATGGGAGACCCAGTACTTC
-	-	TRBV5-4	TRBJ2-3	CASSLQLLTDTQYF	TGTGCCAGCAGCTTGCAACTTCTCACAGATACGCAGTATTTT
-	TRBD1	TRBV27	TRBJ2-7	CASSGTAYEQYF	TGTGCCAGCAGCGGGACAGCCTACGAGCAGTACTTC
few	-	TRBV5-4	TRBJ1-3	CASSVTGGNTIYF	TGTGCCAGCAGTGTTACAGGTGGAAACACCATATATTTT
few	-	TRBV6-5	TRBJ2-4	CASTNRGLQYF	TGTGCCAGCACCAATCGAGGCCTTCAGTACTTC
-	TRBD1	TRBV30	TRBJ1-4	CAWSVQQGANEKLFF	TGTGCCTGGAGTGTACAGCAGGGGGCTAATGAAAAACTGTTTTTT
few	TRBD1	TRBV29-1	TRBJ1-1	CSVDVGTGVTEAFF	TGCAGCGTTGATGTCGGGACAGGGGTCACTGAAGCTTTCTTT
-	-	TRBV7-9	TRBJ2-5	CASSLVGGETQYF	TGTGCCAGCAGCTTAGTAGGGGGAGAGACCCAGTACTTC
-	TRBD2	TRBV2	TRBJ2-5	CASIGLAGEQETQYF	TGTGCCAGCATTGGACTAGCGGGGGAACAAGAGACCCAGTACTTC
-	-	TRBV25-1	TRBJ2-7	CASSEYFEGSYEQYF	TGTGCCAGCAGTGAATATTTCGAGGGGTCCTACGAGCAGTACTTC
-	TRBD2	TRBV10-3	TRBJ2-5	CAISGAAGDRQETQYF	TGTGCCATCAGTGGTGCGGCGGGGGACCGCCAAGAGACCCAGTACTTC
-	-	TRBV5-6	TRBJ2-1	CASNGASYNEQFF	TGTGCCAGCAACGGGGCGTCCTACAATGAGCAGTTCTTC
-	-	TRBV13	TRBJ2-3	CASSGGTDTQYF	TGTGCCTCTTCGGGTGGCACAGATACGCAGTATTTT
few	-	TRBV30	TRBJ1-4	CAWRGLGTNEKLFF	TGTGCCTGGAGGGGGCTTGGAACTAATGAAAAACTGTTTTTT
-	TRBD1	TRBV5-1	TRBJ2-1	CASSPGQDYYNEQFF	TGCGCCAGCAGCCCCGGACAGGATTACTACAATGAGCAGTTCTTC
-	-	TRBV9	TRBJ2-3	CASSARELWTDTQYF	TGTGCCAGCAGCGCCCGGGAGCTGTGGACAGATACGCAGTATTTT
many	-	TRBV27	TRBJ1-5	CASRSGGPNQPQHF	TGTGCCAGCCGGTCGGGGGGCCCTAATCAGCCCCAGCATTTT
-	TRBD1	TRBV30	TRBJ2-2	CAWTDRETGELFF	TGTGCCTGGACCGACAGGGAGACCGGGGAGCTGTTTTTT
-	TRBD1	TRBV13	TRBJ2-7	CASSSWTGMVYEQYF	TGTGCCAGCAGTTCCTGGACAGGGATGGTATACGAGCAGTACTTC
-	-	TRBV6-6	TRBJ2-7	CASRDEGLEQYF	TGTGCCAGCCGCGACGAAGGTCTCGAGCAGTACTTC
few	-	TRBV4-3	TRBJ1-4	CASSQGSGGWVPNEKLFF	TGCGCCAGCAGCCAAGGATCGGGGGGCTGGGTCCCCAATGAAAAACTGTTTTTT
-	-	TRBV29-1	TRBJ2-5	CSVLSGLQETQYF	TGCAGCGTTTTGAGTGGGTTACAAGAGACCCAGTACTTC
few	TRBD1	TRBV4-1	TRBJ2-5	CASSQGDSQETQYF	TGCGCCAGCAGCCAAGGGGACAGCCAAGAGACCCAGTACTTC
-	-	TRBV19	TRBJ1-1	CASRSGNTEAFF	TGTGCCAGTAGATCCGGGAACACTGAAGCTTTCTTT
-	-	TRBV30	TRBJ2-1	CAGRDSYNEQFF	TGTGCCGGACGGGACTCCTACAATGAGCAGTTCTTC